This T cell receptor beta chain derives from a study of T cells in tuberculosis. On the study more broadly: This South African cohort compared adolescents with or without latent tuberculosis against adults with active tuberculosis. The study's findings and limits: Active tuberculosis patients had shorter CDR3-alpha; the beta difference was nonsignificant.

Sequenced by immunoSEQ multiplex PCR; TCRdb stores in-frame clones only, minus some. This repertoire shows 30,000 to 35,000 clones, roughly nine tenths found once; its top ten account for roughly 2%. As for this clone: The antigen is not known.

CDR3 length: 15 amino acids. The J segment lost 5 bases and the V segment lost 3 bases, leaving 3 bases of the junction unmatched. Germline-derived CDR1 and CDR2 are KGHSH and LQKENI. V and J are TRBV18 and TRBJ2-2; 10 nucleotides line up with TRBD1. The sequenced sample was PBMCs. The sequence was collected from a donor aged 10-29 years with latent tuberculosis or without tuberculosis infection. The CDR3 region has the DNA TGTGCCAGCTCACCCCTGGGACAGGGGACCGGGGAGCTGTTTTTT. Amino acid sequence: CASSPLGQGTGELFF.